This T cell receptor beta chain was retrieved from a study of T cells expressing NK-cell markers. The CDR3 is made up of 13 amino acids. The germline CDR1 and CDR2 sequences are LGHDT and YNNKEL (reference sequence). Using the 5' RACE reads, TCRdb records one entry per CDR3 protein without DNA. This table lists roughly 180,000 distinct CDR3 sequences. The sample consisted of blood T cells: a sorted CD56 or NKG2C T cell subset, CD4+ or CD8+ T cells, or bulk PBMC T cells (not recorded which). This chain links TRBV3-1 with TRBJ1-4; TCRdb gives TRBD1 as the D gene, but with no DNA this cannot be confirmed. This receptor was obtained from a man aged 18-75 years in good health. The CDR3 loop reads CASRPGPSEKLFF.